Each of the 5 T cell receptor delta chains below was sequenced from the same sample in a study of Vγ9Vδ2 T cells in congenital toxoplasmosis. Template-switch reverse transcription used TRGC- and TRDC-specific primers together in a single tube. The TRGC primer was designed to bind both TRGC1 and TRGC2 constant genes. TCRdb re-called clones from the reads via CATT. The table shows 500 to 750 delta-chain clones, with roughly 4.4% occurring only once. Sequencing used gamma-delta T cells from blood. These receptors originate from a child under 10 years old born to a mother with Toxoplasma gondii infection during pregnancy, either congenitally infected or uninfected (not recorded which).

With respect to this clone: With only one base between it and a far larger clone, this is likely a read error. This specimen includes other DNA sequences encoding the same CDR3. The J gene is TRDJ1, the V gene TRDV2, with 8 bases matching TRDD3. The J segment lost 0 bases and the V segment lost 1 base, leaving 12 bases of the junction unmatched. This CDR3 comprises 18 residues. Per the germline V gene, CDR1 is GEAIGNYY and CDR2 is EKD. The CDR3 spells CACDTLPNGGSDTDKLIF. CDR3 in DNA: TGTGCCTGTGACACACTCCCGAATGGGGGATCCGACACCGATAAACTCATCTTT.

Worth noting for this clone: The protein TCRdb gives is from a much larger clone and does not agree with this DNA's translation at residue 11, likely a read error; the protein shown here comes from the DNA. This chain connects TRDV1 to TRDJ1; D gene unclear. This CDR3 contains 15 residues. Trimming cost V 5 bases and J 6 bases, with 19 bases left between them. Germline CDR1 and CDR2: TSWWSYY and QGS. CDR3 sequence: CALGIGPADNNKLIF. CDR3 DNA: TGTGCTCTTGGGATAGGTCCGGCTGACAACAATAAACTCATCTTT.

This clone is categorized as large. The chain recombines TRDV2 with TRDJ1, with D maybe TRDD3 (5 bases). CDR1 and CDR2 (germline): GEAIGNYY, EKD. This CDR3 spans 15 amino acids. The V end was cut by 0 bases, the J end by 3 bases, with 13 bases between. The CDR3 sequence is CACDTAAGKADKLIF. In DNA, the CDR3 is TGTGCCTGTGACACCGCGGCTGGGAAGGCCGATAAACTCATCTTT.

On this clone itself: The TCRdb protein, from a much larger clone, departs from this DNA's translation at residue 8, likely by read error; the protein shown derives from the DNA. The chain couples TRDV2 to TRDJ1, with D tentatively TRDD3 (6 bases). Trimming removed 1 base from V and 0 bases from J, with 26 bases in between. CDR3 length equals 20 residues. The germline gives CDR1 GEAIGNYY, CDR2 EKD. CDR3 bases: TGTGCCTGTGACACTGTACTGGCGGATACCCCTTTTAGGTACACCGATAAACTCATCTTT. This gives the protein CACDTVLADTPFRYTDKLIF.

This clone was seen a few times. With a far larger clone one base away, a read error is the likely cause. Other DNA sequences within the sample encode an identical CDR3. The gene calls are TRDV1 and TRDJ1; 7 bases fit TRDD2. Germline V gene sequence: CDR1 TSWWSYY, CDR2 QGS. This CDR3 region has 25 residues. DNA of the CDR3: TGTGCTCTTGGGGAACTCCATCTTCTTCATCCACTACTTCCTATATCGTCGGGGTGGAACGATAAGCTCATCTTT. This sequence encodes CALGELHLLHPLLPISSGWNDKLIF.